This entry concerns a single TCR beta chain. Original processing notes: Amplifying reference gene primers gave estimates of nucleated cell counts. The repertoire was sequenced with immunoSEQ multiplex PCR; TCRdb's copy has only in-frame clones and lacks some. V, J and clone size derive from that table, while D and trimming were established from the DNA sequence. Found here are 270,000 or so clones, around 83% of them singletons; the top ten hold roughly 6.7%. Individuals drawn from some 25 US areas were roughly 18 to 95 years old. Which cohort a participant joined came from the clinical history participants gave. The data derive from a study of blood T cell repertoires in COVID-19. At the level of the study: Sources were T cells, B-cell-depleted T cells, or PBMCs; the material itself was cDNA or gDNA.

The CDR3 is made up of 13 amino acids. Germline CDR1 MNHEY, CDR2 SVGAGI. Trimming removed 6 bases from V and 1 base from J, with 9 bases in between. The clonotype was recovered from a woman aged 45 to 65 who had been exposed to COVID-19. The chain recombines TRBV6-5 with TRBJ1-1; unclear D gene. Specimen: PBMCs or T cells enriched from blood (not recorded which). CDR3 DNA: TGTGCCAGCAGCCCCACACAGAACACTGAAGCTTTCTTT. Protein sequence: CASSPTQNTEAFF.